This TCR beta chain was profiled in a study of cytomegalovirus exposure and HLA in healthy donors. Study-wide findings and caveats: CMV serostatus was the sole immune exposure information available.

Each donor's status was that of a healthy bone marrow donor. Concerning this clone: Its antigen is unidentified.

Primers: 60 Vbeta forward and 13 Jbeta reverse. Assay: immunoSEQ multiplex PCR; the TCRdb copy retains only in-frame clones and omits some. Its table lists 60,000 to 75,000 clones. V was pared by 6 bases and J by 0 bases, with 8 bases of the junction left unmatched. Germline loops: CDR1 KGHSH, CDR2 LQKENI. The CDR3 runs 16 residues. The rearrangement links TRBV18 to TRBJ2-7; 10 nucleotides agree with TRBD2. This sequence originates from a female donor in good health and CMV-seropositive. The sequenced sample was PBMCs. CDR3 region: CASSPGTSDLSYEQYF. The DNA for the CDR3 is TGTGCCAGCTCCCCCGGGACTAGCGACCTCTCCTACGAGCAGTACTTC.